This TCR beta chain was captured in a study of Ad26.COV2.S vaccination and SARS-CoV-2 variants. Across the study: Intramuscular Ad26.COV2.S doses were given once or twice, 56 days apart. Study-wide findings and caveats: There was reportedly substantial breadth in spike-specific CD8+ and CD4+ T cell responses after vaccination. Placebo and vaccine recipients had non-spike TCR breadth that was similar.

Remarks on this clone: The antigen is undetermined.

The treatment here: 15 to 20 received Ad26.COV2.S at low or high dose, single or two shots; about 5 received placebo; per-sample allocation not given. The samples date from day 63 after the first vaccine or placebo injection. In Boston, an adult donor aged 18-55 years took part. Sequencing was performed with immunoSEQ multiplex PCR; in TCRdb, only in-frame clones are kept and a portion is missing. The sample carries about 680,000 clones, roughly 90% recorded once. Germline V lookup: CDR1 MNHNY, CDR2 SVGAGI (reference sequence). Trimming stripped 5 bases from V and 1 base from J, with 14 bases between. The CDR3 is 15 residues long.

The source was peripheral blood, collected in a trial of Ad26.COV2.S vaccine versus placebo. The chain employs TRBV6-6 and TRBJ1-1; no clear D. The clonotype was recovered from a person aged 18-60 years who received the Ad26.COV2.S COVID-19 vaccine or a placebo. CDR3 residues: CASSRLGLTNTEAFF. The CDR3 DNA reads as TGTGCCAGCAGTCGTCTAGGACTGACGAACACTGAAGCTTTCTTT.